Listed below are T cell receptor beta chains from one sample, sequenced in a study of blood T cell repertoires in COVID-19. Profiling relied on immunoSEQ multiplex PCR, and the TCRdb table lists in-frame clones only, not all of them. The sample carries over 110,000 clones, about 87% recorded once. The sample was peripheral blood. These TCRs come from a woman aged 45 to 65 with acute or convalescent COVID-19. CDR3s include the opening cysteine and the closing phenylalanine or tryptophan.

len | j_gene | v_gene | CDR3aa
16 | TRBJ1-2 | TRBV27 | CATAPDRGMGGYGYTF
11 | TRBJ1-2 | TRBV20-1 | CSAYDRGGYTF
19 | TRBJ2-7 | TRBV2 | CASSEYGLAGGGSSYEQYF
14 | TRBJ2-2 | TRBV11-3 | CASCRQGDTGELFF
13 | TRBJ2-1 | TRBV10-1 | CASSETLIGEQFF
14 | TRBJ1-1 | TRBV5-1 | CASSSTGGLQEAFF
18 | TRBJ1-1 | TRBV24-1 | CATSDFTLRQSMNTEAFF
15 | TRBJ1-2 | TRBV4-1 | CASSQDPGTGVGYTF
10 | TRBJ1-1 | TRBV29-1 | CSGANTEAFF
11 | TRBJ2-2 | TRBV20-1 | CSASFSRELFF
15 | TRBJ2-7 | TRBV29-1 | CSVKVAAGLGDEQYF
14 | TRBJ1-4 | TRBV2 | CASSEWGRGEKLFF
18 | TRBJ2-5 | TRBV7-3 | CASSPGVAGGLLEETQYF
15 | TRBJ1-4 | TRBV6-5 | CASSPLQGTNEKLFF
17 | TRBJ2-4 | TRBV4-1 | CASSQGKGRGAKNIQYF
11 | TRBJ1-1 | TRBV28 | CASTPGTEAFF
10 | TRBJ1-1 | TRBV29-1 | CSVDREEAFF
14 | TRBJ1-5 | TRBV18 | CASSRDGNNQPQHF
14 | TRBJ1-1 | TRBV5-6 | CASRGGQTRAEAFF
13 | TRBJ1-5 | TRBV4-2 | CASSKSGDQPQHF
15 | TRBJ2-2 | TRBV18 | CASSPWDSHTGELFF
15 | TRBJ2-2 | TRBV20-1 | CSASRTSGGAGELFF
16 | TRBJ2-2 | TRBV4-2 | CASSQPLAGESGELFF
16 | TRBJ2-3 | TRBV18 | CASSPGTGSLGDTQYF
12 | TRBJ1-2 | TRBV5-6 | CASSSGGDGYTF
14 | TRBJ2-1 | TRBV5-1 | CASSPGTSSNEQFF
19 | TRBJ1-1 | TRBV6-2/TRBV6-3 | CASSYSYQWTGEGNTEAFF
15 | TRBJ2-7 | TRBV9 | CASSLDPGSTYEQYF
15 | TRBJ1-1 | TRBV10-2 | CASSELGTGDTEAFF
15 | TRBJ2-5 | TRBV12-5 | CASGLAGGSGETQYF
13 | TRBJ1-4 | TRBV4-2 | CASSQGRAEKLFF
14 | TRBJ1-6 | TRBV27 | CASTPSSYNSPLHF
13 | TRBJ1-1 | TRBV7-6 | CASSPGQVTEAFF
16 | TRBJ1-1 | TRBV2 | CASSEAFGRKNTEAFF
16 | TRBJ2-3 | TRBV6-1 | CASSEVLAGATDTQYF
16 | TRBJ2-2 | TRBV2 | CASSEASILNTGELFF
13 | TRBJ1-2 | TRBV6-5 | CASSQGARLDYTF
15 | TRBJ1-6 | TRBV18 | CASSPPSSYNSPLHF
11 | TRBJ2-5 | TRBV12-5 | CASGLSETQYF
14 | TRBJ1-1 | TRBV18 | CASSRDHANTEAFF
14 | TRBJ1-1 | TRBV24-1 | CATSDSEYRAEAFF
13 | TRBJ2-5 | TRBV20-1 | CSASLAGRETQYF
14 | TRBJ1-3 | TRBV6-5 | CASSSVGQGNTIYF
15 | TRBJ1-2 | TRBV10-3 | CAISARDRGGDGYTF
13 | TRBJ1-2 | TRBV2 | CASSVQEIHGYTF
15 | TRBJ1-5 | TRBV28 | CASSVDREVNQPQHF
15 | TRBJ2-1 | TRBV6-5 | CASLFGTSGNNEQFF
16 | TRBJ1-6 | TRBV7-2 | CASSPPDSTYNSPLHF
16 | TRBJ2-7 | TRBV27 | CASSLLSSGQGYEQYF
15 | TRBJ1-4 | TRBV6-5 | CASRYTGRSNEKLFF
15 | TRBJ2-1 | TRBV5-6 | CASSKGQPQYNEQFF